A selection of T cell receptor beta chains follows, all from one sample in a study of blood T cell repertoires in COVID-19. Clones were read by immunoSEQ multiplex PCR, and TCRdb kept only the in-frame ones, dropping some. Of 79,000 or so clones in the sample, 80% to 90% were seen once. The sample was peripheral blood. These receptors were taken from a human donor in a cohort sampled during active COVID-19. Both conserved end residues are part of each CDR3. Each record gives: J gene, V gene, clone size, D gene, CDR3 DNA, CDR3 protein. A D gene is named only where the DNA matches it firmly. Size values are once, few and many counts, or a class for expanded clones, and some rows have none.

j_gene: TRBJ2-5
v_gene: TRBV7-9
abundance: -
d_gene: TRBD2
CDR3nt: TGTGCCAGCAGCTTAGGGGGGGGTGTGAAGACCCAGTACTTC
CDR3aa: CASSLGGGVKTQYF

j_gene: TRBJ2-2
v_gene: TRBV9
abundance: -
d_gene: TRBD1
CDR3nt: TGTGCCAGCAGCGTAGAGACAGGGGTGTACACCGGGGAGCTGTTTTTT
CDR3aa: CASSVETGVYTGELFF

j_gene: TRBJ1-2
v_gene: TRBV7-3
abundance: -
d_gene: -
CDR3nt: TGTGCCAGCAGCCCCGCCACAGGGACTGGCTACACCTTC
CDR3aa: CASSPATGTGYTF

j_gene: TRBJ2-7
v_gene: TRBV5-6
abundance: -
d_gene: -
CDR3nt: TGTGCCAGCAGCTTGGGGGGGCGCGACGAGCAGTACTTC
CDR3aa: CASSLGGRDEQYF

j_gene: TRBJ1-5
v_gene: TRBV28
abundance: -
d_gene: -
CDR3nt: TGTGCCAGCGATAATAGGGGTAACAATCAGCCCCAGCATTTT
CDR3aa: CASDNRGNNQPQHF

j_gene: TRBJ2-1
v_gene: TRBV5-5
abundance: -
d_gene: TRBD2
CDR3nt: TGTGCCAGCAGCTTGTCCCTGGGAGGGCATTACAATGAGCAGTTCTTC
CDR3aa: CASSLSLGGHYNEQFF

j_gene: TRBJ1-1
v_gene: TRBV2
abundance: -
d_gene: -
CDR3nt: TGTGCCAGCAGGGCGGGGCGTTCAACTAACACTGAAGCTTTCTTT
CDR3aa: CASRAGRSTNTEAFF

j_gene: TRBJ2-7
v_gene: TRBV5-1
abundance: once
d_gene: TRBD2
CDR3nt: TGCGCCAGCAGCTTGGGCGCTAGCGGGGGGTCCTACGAGCAGTACTTC
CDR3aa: CASSLGASGGSYEQYF

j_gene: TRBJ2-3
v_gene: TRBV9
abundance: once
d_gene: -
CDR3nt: TGTGCCAGCAGCGCGGGGGAGGATACGCAGTATTTT
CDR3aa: CASSAGEDTQYF

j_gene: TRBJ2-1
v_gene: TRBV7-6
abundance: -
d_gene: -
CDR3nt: TGTGCCAGCAGCCCTCAGGGTTACAATGAGCAGTTCTTC
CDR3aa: CASSPQGYNEQFF

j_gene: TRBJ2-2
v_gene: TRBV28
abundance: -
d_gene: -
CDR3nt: TGTGCCAGCAGTTACCCCCCTCTGAGCGAGCCGAACACCGGGGAGCTGTTTTTT
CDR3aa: CASSYPPLSEPNTGELFF

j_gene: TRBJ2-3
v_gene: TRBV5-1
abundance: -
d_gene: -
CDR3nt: TGCGCCAGCAGCTTGGGAGCGGTTTTGGGCACAGATACGCAGTATTTT
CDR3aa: CASSLGAVLGTDTQYF

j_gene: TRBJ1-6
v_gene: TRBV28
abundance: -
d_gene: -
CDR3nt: TGTGCCAGCAGTTTGCGGATGGATTCACCCCTCCACTTT
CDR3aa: CASSLRMDSPLHF

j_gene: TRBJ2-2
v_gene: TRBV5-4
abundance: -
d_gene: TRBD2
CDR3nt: TGTGCCAGCAGCGGCCCCGGGACTAGCGGGCCGAGCACCGGGGAGCTGTTTTTT
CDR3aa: CASSGPGTSGPSTGELFF

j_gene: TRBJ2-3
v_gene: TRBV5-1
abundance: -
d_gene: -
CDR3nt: TGCGCCAGCAGCTTATGGCAGGACACAGATACGCAGTATTTT
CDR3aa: CASSLWQDTDTQYF

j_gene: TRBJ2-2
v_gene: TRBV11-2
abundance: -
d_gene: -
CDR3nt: TGTGCCAGCAGCCCGCACCGACAGAACTCCGGGGAGCTGTTTTTT
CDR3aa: CASSPHRQNSGELFF

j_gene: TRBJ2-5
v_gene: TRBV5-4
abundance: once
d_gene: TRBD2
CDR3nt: TGTGCCAGCAGCCTGGGGGCTAGCGGGAGTGGTAGGGAGGAGACCCAGTACTTC
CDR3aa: CASSLGASGSGREETQYF

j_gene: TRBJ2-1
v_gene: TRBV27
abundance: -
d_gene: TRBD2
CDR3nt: TGTGCCAGCAGTAAAGCGGGAGCGGGCTACAATGAGCAGTTCTTC
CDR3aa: CASSKAGAGYNEQFF

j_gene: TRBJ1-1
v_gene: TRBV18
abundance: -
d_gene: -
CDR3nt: TGTGCCAGCTCACCCGCTTCAGGGGTTTTGCGGGCTTTCTTT
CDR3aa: CASSPASGVLRAFF

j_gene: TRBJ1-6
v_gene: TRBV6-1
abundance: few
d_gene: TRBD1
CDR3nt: TGTGCCAGCAGAGAACCTACAGGGGGCGTAAGGTCACCCCTCCACTTT
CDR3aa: CASREPTGGVRSPLHF

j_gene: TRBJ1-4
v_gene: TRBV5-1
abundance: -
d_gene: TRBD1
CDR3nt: TGCGCCAGCAGCTTGGAGGGGGCGGATGAAAAACTGTTTTTT
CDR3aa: CASSLEGADEKLFF

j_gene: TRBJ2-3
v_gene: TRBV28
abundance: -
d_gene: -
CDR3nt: TGTGCCAGCAGTTCGACTAACACAGATACGCAGTATTTT
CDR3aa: CASSSTNTDTQYF

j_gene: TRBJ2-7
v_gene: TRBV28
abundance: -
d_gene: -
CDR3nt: TGTGCCAGCTGCTCGGGACTCCACTACGAGCAGTACTTC
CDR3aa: CASCSGLHYEQYF

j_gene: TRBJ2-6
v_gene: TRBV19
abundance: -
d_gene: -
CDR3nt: TGTGCCAGCCAGGCAGGGTTGGGGGCCAACGTCCTGACTTTC
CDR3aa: CASQAGLGANVLTF

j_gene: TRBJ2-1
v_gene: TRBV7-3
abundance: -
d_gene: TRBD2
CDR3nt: TGTGCCAGCAGCTTTCTCCCTCCTTCTAGCGGGGGTTACAATGAGCAGTTCTTC
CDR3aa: CASSFLPPSSGGYNEQFF

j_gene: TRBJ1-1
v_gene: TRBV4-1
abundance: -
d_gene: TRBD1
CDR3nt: TGCGCCAGCAGCTTACAGGGGAGGTGGGGCACTGAAGCTTTCTTT
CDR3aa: CASSLQGRWGTEAFF

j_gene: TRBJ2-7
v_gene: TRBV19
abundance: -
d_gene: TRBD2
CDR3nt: TGTGCCAGTAGTATAGCCCTGACTAGCGGGAGCTACGAGCAGTACTTC
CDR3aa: CASSIALTSGSYEQYF

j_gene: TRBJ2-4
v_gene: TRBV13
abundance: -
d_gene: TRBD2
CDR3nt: TGTGCCAGCAGCCCCGGACTAGCGGGAGGTCGAGCCAAAAACATTCAGTACTTC
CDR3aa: CASSPGLAGGRAKNIQYF

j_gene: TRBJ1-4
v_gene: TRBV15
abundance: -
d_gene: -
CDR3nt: TGTGCCACCAGCAGAGATTTTGGGCCCTCCCTCGGCGAAAAACTGTTTTTT
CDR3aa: CATSRDFGPSLGEKLFF

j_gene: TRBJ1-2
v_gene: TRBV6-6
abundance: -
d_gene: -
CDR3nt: TGTGCCAGCAGACCCACAGGGTCAAACTATGGCTACACCTTC
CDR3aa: CASRPTGSNYGYTF

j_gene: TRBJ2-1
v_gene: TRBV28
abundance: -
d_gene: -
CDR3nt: TGTGCCAGCAGTCCAGCCGGGGGCTCCTACAATGAGCAGTTCTTC
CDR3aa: CASSPAGGSYNEQFF

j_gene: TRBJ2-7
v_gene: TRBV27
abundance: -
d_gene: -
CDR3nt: TGTGCCAGCAGTCTACAGGGGACTCAGCAGTACTTC
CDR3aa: CASSLQGTQQYF

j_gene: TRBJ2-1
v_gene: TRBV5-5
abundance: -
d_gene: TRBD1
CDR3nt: TGTGCCAGCAGCTATCCCCGACAGGGGGCCTACAATGAGCAGTTCTTC
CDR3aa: CASSYPRQGAYNEQFF